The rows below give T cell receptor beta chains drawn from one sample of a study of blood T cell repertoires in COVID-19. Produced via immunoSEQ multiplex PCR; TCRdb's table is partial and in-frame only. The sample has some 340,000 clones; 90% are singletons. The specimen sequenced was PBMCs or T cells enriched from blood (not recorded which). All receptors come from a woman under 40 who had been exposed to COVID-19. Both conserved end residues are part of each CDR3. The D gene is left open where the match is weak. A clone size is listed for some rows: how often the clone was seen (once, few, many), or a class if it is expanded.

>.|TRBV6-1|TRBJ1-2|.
CASSEAQGSGYGYTF
TGTGCCAGCAGTGAAGCGCAGGGGTCGGGCTATGGCTACACCTTC
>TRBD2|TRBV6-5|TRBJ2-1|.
CASRATSGGYNEQFF
TGTGCCAGCAGGGCGACTAGCGGGGGATACAATGAGCAGTTCTTC
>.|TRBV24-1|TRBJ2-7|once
CATSPGGILRNEQYF
TGTGCCACCAGCCCAGGGGGGATCCTCCGTAACGAGCAGTACTTC
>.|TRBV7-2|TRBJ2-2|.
CASSSYWGSGGPSTGELFF
TGTGCCAGCAGCTCTTACTGGGGGTCGGGGGGCCCGAGCACCGGGGAGCTGTTTTTT
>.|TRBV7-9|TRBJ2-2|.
CASSTPSGHRNTGELFF
TGTGCCAGCAGCACACCAAGTGGGCACCGGAACACCGGGGAGCTGTTTTTT
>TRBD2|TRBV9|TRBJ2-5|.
CASSVARGGPADF
TGTGCCAGCAGCGTAGCCCGCGGGGGTCCCGCGGACTTC
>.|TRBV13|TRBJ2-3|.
CASSQGLTDTQYF
TGTGCCAGCAGCCAGGGACTCACAGATACGCAGTATTTT
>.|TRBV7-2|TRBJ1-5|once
CASSFSGTASNQPQHF
TGTGCCAGCAGCTTCAGCGGGACGGCTAGCAATCAGCCCCAGCATTTT
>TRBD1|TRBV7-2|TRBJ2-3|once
CASSRVQGVLDTQYF
TGTGCCAGCAGCAGGGTGCAGGGGGTGTTGGATACGCAGTATTTT
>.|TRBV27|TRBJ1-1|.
CASSFEPHQERYTEAFF
TGTGCCAGCAGTTTTGAACCACATCAGGAAAGATACACTGAAGCTTTCTTT
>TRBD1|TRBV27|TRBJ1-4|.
CASRDRITNEKLFF
TGTGCCAGCAGGGACAGGATTACTAATGAAAAACTGTTTTTT
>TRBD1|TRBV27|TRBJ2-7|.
CASSTDPGTGGYEQYF
TGTGCCAGCAGTACCGATCCCGGGACAGGGGGCTACGAGCAGTACTTC
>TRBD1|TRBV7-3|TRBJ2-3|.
CASSETGGYFDTQYF
TGTGCCAGCAGCGAGACAGGGGGATATTTCGATACGCAGTATTTT
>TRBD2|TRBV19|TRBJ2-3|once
CASSPRYRRGGTDTQYF
TGTGCCAGTAGTCCTCGTTATCGGCGGGGGGGCACAGATACGCAGTATTTT
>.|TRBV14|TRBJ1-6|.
CASSRGLHNSPLHF
TGTGCCAGCAGCCGCGGGCTGCATAATTCACCCCTCCACTTT
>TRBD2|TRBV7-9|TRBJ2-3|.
CASSPYGGLAASTDTQYF
TGTGCCAGCAGCCCATATGGGGGACTAGCGGCTAGCACAGATACGCAGTATTTT
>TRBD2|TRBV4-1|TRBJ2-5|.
CASSQLGEGRETQYF
TGCGCCAGCAGCCAATTGGGGGAGGGAAGAGAGACCCAGTACTTC
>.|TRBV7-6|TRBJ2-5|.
CASSLRSQETQYF
TGTGCCAGCAGCTTGAGGTCCCAAGAGACCCAGTACTTC
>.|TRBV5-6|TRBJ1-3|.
CASSLYGSAYGNTIYF
TGTGCCAGCAGCTTGTACGGCAGCGCTTACGGAAACACCATATATTTT
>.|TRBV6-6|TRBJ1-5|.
CASSYARRGGEPQHF
TGTGCCAGCAGTTACGCCCGAAGGGGTGGGGAGCCCCAGCATTTT
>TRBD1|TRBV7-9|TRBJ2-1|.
CASSPRDRNYNEQFF
TGTGCCAGCAGCCCCCGGGACAGGAATTACAATGAGCAGTTCTTC
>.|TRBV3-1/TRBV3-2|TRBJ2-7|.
CASSQDRMRQYF
TGTGCCAGCAGCCAGGACAGAATGCGGCAGTACTTC
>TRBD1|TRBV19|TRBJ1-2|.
CASIGRTGAIYGYTF
TGTGCCAGTATCGGGAGGACAGGGGCCATCTATGGCTACACCTTC
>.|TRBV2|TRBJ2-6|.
CASRIQVSGANVLTF
TGTGCCAGCAGGATACAGGTCTCTGGGGCCAACGTCCTGACTTTC
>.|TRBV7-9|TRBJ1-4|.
CASSLDAGSNEKLFF
TGTGCCAGCAGCTTAGATGCAGGTAGTAATGAAAAACTGTTTTTT
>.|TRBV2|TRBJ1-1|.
CASRGGLSTEAFF
TGTGCCAGCAGGGGGGGACTCAGCACTGAAGCTTTCTTT
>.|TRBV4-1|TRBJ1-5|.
CASSQVWAEVNQPQHF
TGCGCCAGCAGCCAAGTTTGGGCAGAAGTCAATCAGCCCCAGCATTTT
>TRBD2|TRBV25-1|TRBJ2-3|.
CASSDPAGGTDTQYF
TGTGCCAGCAGTGATCCAGCGGGGGGCACAGATACGCAGTATTTT
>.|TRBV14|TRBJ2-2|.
CASSRRDFRPNTGELFF
TGTGCCAGCAGTCGCCGGGACTTCCGACCGAACACCGGGGAGCTGTTTTTT
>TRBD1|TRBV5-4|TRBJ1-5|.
CASSQGGQPQHF
TGTGCCAGCAGCCAGGGGGGTCAGCCCCAGCATTTT
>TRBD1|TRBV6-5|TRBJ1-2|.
CASRGTGIYYGYTF
TGTGCCAGCAGGGGGACAGGCATATACTATGGCTACACCTTC
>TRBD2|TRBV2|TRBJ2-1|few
CASSEGLAAYNEQFF
TGTGCCAGCAGTGAAGGTCTAGCGGCGTACAATGAGCAGTTCTTC
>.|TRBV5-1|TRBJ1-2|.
CASSHQGEFSYTF
TGCGCCAGCAGCCATCAGGGTGAGTTTAGCTACACCTTC
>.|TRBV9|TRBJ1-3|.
CASSLLNSPGNTIYF
TGTGCCAGCAGCCTCCTGAACAGTCCCGGAAACACCATATATTTT
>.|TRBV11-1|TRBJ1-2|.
CASSVSTNYGYTF
TGTGCCAGCAGCGTAAGCACTAACTATGGCTACACCTTC
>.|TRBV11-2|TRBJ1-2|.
CASSSLSPDGYTF
TGTGCCAGCAGCTCACTAAGTCCGGATGGCTACACCTTC
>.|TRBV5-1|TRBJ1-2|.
CASRISPGGRNYGYTF
TGCGCCAGCAGAATCTCCCCGGGGGGAAGAAACTATGGCTACACCTTC